This T cell receptor beta chain was found in a study of beta chain features in type 1 diabetes. The entirety of the isolated RNA underwent reverse transcription, so expressed TCRB transcripts were sequenced. This table comes from immunoSEQ multiplex PCR, and its TCRdb copy is limited to in-frame clones, with some not included. The profile covers about 150,000 clones, with about 8.5% appearing a single time and 0.65% taken by the ten largest. CDR3 length: 12 amino acids. V was shortened by 0 bases and J by 9 bases, with 10 bases between the two germline ends. The germline CDR1 and CDR2 sequences are GTSNPN and SVGIG (reference sequence).

The sequence was collected from a man aged 18 to 30 in good health. This sequence joins TRBV30 and TRBJ2-3; D is uncertain. Sequenced input: central memory CD4+ T cells from blood. DNA for the CDR3: TGTGCCTGGAGTGTAGGTGAGGCAACGCAGTATTTT. Translated: CAWSVGEATQYF.